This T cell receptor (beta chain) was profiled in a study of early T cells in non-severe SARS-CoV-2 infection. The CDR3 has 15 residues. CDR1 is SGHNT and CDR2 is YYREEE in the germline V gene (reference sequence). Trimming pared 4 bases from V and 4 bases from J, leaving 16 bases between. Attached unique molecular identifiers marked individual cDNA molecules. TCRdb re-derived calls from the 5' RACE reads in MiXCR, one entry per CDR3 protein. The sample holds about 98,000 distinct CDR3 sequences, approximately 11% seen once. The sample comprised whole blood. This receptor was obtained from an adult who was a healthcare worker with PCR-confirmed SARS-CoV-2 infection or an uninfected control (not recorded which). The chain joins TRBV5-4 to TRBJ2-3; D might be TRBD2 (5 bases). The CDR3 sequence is CASSPSGRGPDTQYF. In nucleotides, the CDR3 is TGTGCCAGCAGCCCCAGCGGTAGAGGCCCAGATACGCAGTATTTT.